This is a list of T cell receptor beta chains from one sample in a study of cytomegalovirus exposure and HLA in healthy donors. Only in-frame clones appear in the TCRdb table, and some are missing; sequencing was by immunoSEQ multiplex PCR. The sample includes about 82,000 clones, approximately 74% seen only once; the top ten take approximately 6%. The source material was PBMCs. These receptors came from a woman between 45 and 60 years old in good health and CMV-seropositive. CDR3s include the opening cysteine and the closing phenylalanine or tryptophan. A D gene is named only where the DNA matches it firmly. The size field is filled for only some rows; it gives once, few, many or a size class.

cdr3_length	v_call	d_call	j_call	clone_size	cdr3_nt	cdr3_aa
13	TRBV5-1	TRBD1	TRBJ1-1	.	TGCGCCAGCGGGGGACAGGTGAACACTGAAGCTTTCTTT	CASGGQVNTEAFF
14	TRBV11-2	.	TRBJ2-5	.	TGTGCCAGCAGCTTAGATTTGGAGGTAGAGACCCAGTACTTC	CASSLDLEVETQYF
17	TRBV28	TRBD2	TRBJ2-2	.	TGTGCCAGCAGTTTGTTACTAGCGGGAGCTTTGGGCGGGGAGCTGTTTTTT	CASSLLLAGALGGELFF
15	TRBV6-1	TRBD2	TRBJ2-2	.	TGTGCCAGCAGTGGGCTAGCGGGTAGGACCGGGGAGCTGTTTTTT	CASSGLAGRTGELFF
14	TRBV19	.	TRBJ2-5	.	TGTGCCAGTAGTGGGCAGGGGATACAAGAGACCCAGTACTTC	CASSGQGIQETQYF
16	TRBV15	TRBD1	TRBJ2-1	.	TGTGCCACGAGGTCTTTGAGCGACAGGGGGCGAAATGAGCAGTTCTTC	CATRSLSDRGRNEQFF
16	TRBV10-1	.	TRBJ1-5	.	TGCGCCAGCAGTGAGAAGGCCTCGGAGTTGTATCAGCCCCAGCATTTT	CASSEKASELYQPQHF
17	TRBV10-3	.	TRBJ1-2	.	TGTGCCATCAGTGAGTCGAAACAGAGAAGCAGAGATAATGGCTACACCTTC	CAISESKQRSRDNGYTF
18	TRBV10-3	TRBD2	TRBJ2-1	.	TGTGCCATCAGTGAGTCTATGACTAGCGGCTCCTCCTACAATGAGCAGTTCTTC	CAISESMTSGSSYNEQFF
18	TRBV7-8	TRBD2	TRBJ2-1	.	TGTGCCAGCAGCCCAGGACTAGCGGGAGATGGTTGGGTCAATGAGCAGTTCTTC	CASSPGLAGDGWVNEQFF
13	TRBV2	.	TRBJ1-1	.	TGTGCCAGCAGCTGGGGAGGGAGAGCTGAAGCTTTCTTT	CASSWGGRAEAFF
13	TRBV2	.	TRBJ2-7	.	TGTGCCAGCGGGGGTGACAGGATCTACGAGCAGTACTTC	CASGGDRIYEQYF
16	TRBV4-1	.	TRBJ1-1	.	TGCGCCAGCAGCCAAGAGGATAGGGGGTGGCAAGCTGAAGCTTTCTTT	CASSQEDRGWQAEAFF
15	TRBV6-5	.	TRBJ2-7	.	TGTGCCAGCAGGATTTGGGCAGCAACATCCTACGAGCAGTACTTC	CASRIWAATSYEQYF
15	TRBV5-4	TRBD2	TRBJ2-5	.	TGTGCCAGCAGCCCCCGGACTAGCGGGAAGGAGACCCAGTACTTC	CASSPRTSGKETQYF
16	TRBV7-7	TRBD2	TRBJ2-5	.	TGTGCTAGCAGCCCCGGGACTAGCGGGAGTGGAGAGACCCAGTACTTC	CASSPGTSGSGETQYF
12	TRBV18	.	TRBJ1-1	.	TGTGCCAGCTCACCACAACAGTATGAAGCTTTCTTT	CASSPQQYEAFF
13	TRBV10-3	.	TRBJ1-2	.	TGTGCCATCAGCGAGCCGGGGGGCTATGGCTACACCTTC	CAISEPGGYGYTF
12	TRBV27	.	TRBJ1-5	few	TGTGCCAGCGGTGGACACCTTCAGCCCCAGCATTTT	CASGGHLQPQHF
16	TRBV9	.	TRBJ2-7	.	TGTGCCAGCAGTCCGAGGAGGGCGGGGGCCTCCTACGAGCAGTACTTC	CASSPRRAGASYEQYF
17	TRBV4-1	.	TRBJ2-2	.	TGCGCCAGCAGCCAAGAAGGGCTAGCAGCGAACACCGGGGAGCTGTTTTTT	CASSQEGLAANTGELFF
12	TRBV5-4	.	TRBJ2-7	.	TGTGCCACCCGGGACAATGCCTACGAGCAGTACTTC	CATRDNAYEQYF
15	TRBV4-2	.	TRBJ1-2	.	TGTGCCAGCAGCCAGGGCCGGGGGGGAGACTATGGCTACACCTTC	CASSQGRGGDYGYTF
17	TRBV30	TRBD2	TRBJ2-3	.	TGTGCCTGGAGTGTTGGACTAGCGGGAGGGTACACAGATACGCAGTATTTT	CAWSVGLAGGYTDTQYF
15	TRBV28	TRBD1	TRBJ2-1	once	TGTGCCAGCAGTTTGTGGACAGGGGCCGTCAATGAGCAGTTCTTC	CASSLWTGAVNEQFF
16	TRBV15	TRBD1	TRBJ1-2	.	TGTGCCACCAGCCCTCGCCAGGGGGTCACTCTCTATGGCTACACCTTC	CATSPRQGVTLYGYTF
13	TRBV6-6	TRBD1	TRBJ1-5	few	TGTGCCAGCGCTGGACAGGGGAGTCAGCCCCAGCATTTT	CASAGQGSQPQHF
14	TRBV7-9	.	TRBJ2-3	many	TGTGCCAGCAGCCGACAGCTCGACACAGATACGCAGTATTTT	CASSRQLDTDTQYF
14	TRBV6-5	.	TRBJ1-4	many	TGTGCCAGCAGTCCTCAGGGGATTAATGAAAAACTGTTTTTT	CASSPQGINEKLFF
13	TRBV27	TRBD2	TRBJ2-7	once	TGTGCCAGCAGTTTAGGGGACTATTCCCGGGAGTACTTC	CASSLGDYSREYF
11	TRBV29-1	.	TRBJ2-1	few	TGCAGCGTTGCACAGGCAAATGAGCAGTTCTTC	CSVAQANEQFF
17	TRBV4-2	TRBD2	TRBJ2-2	.	TGTGCCAGCAGCCAAGATCGGCTAGCGGGAACAGCCGGGGAGCTGTTTTTT	CASSQDRLAGTAGELFF
17	TRBV5-4	TRBD2	TRBJ2-7	.	TGTGCCAGCAGCTTGGGACTAGCGGGAGAACACTCCTACGAGCAGTACTTC	CASSLGLAGEHSYEQYF
15	TRBV27	TRBD1	TRBJ1-4	few	TGTGCCAGCAGTTCCGACGGACAGGGCAGTGAAAAACTGTTTTTT	CASSSDGQGSEKLFF
16	TRBV11-2	TRBD1	TRBJ2-1	.	TGTGCCAGCAGCTTAATAGGGACAGCCTCCTACAATGAGCAGTTCTTC	CASSLIGTASYNEQFF
14	TRBV29-1	TRBD2	TRBJ2-7	.	TGCAGCGTTGTTAGGGGACTAGCGGGATTCGAGCAGTACTTC	CSVVRGLAGFEQYF
15	TRBV2	TRBD1	TRBJ2-1	few	TGTGCCAGCCATAGAGGACAGGGGGCGATCAATGAGCAGTTCTTC	CASHRGQGAINEQFF
11	TRBV28	.	TRBJ2-7	few	TGTGCCAGCAGTACGCAGAGGGAGCAGTACTTC	CASSTQREQYF
16	TRBV12-5	.	TRBJ2-2	.	TGTGCTAGTGGACGCACCACAGGGCCCAACACCGGGGAGCTGTTTTTT	CASGRTTGPNTGELFF
15	TRBV6-5	TRBD2	TRBJ2-1	.	TGTGCCAGCAGTTGGCGGGAGGGCGGCTACAATGAGCAGTTCTTC	CASSWREGGYNEQFF
14	TRBV5-6	TRBD2	TRBJ2-7	.	TGTGCCAGCAGCTTGGGGCTGGGGACGGGGGGGCAGTACTTC	CASSLGLGTGGQYF
13	TRBV6-4	.	TRBJ2-5	.	TGTGCCACCGCGAGCGGGCCTCAAGAGACCCAGTACTTC	CATASGPQETQYF
12	TRBV2	TRBD1	TRBJ2-7	.	TGTGCCAGCAGGGGGGACAGCTACGAGCAGTACTTC	CASRGDSYEQYF
15	TRBV6-5	.	TRBJ1-4	.	TGTGCCAGCAGTTACTTTGGGGCTTCTGATGAAAAACTGTTTTTT	CASSYFGASDEKLFF
14	TRBV6-4	.	TRBJ2-3	.	TGTGCCAGCAGTCCAGGGGAGGGGTCAGATACGCAGTATTTT	CASSPGEGSDTQYF
18	TRBV6-4	TRBD2	TRBJ2-2	.	TGTGCCAGCAGTGACTATGCAGCTAGCGGGGCCAACACCGGGGAGCTGTTTTTT	CASSDYAASGANTGELFF
16	TRBV19	.	TRBJ1-1	.	TGTGCCACTCTCCGGGAGCCAGGAGGAAAAGACACTGAAGCTTTCTTT	CATLREPGGKDTEAFF
13	TRBV6-1	TRBD2	TRBJ2-7	.	TGTGCCAGCAGTGACGGGAGGTCCTACGAGCAGTACTTC	CASSDGRSYEQYF